This T cell receptor beta chain was identified in a study of T cell changes during pregnancy in multiple sclerosis (dated by TCRdb to between 2018 and 2020). With regard to the full study: The study examined how the T cell repertoire changed over the course of pregnancy in women with multiple sclerosis.

This clone was detected a few times. The target of this receptor is not known. There are no base qualities to consult, and no much larger clone falls within one base. Library method: the immunoSEQ multiplex PCR assay. The table was pulled from immuneACCESS by TCRdb, which kept in-frame rearrangements only. Such tables lose some clones; where checked, under half of the loss comes from unresolved V genes, and the rest has no known cause. The sample table lists about 28,000 clones, 92% of them with a count of one. The ten largest clones represent 4.5% to 5.5% of the sample. V is trimmed back by 2 bases and J by 4 bases, and the junction contains 9 bases that no gene match accounts for. The CDR3 starts with the cysteine, ends with the phenylalanine, and has 16 residues. Of the read, only the CDR3 DNA is kept; its 48 bases are in frame from base 1. CDR1 and CDR2, looked up from the germline V gene, are MNHNS and SASEGT.

The input for sequencing was peripheral blood, taken in the first trimester of pregnancy. The chain uses TRBV6-1 and TRBJ2-7; the junction holds 9 bases that match TRBD1. This receptor was identified in a female donor in good health, enrolled as a control in a pregnancy study. This receptor has the CDR3 CASSERGTGIFYEQYF. The bases are TGTGCCAGCAGTGAAAGAGGGACAGGGATTTTTTACGAGCAGTACTTC.